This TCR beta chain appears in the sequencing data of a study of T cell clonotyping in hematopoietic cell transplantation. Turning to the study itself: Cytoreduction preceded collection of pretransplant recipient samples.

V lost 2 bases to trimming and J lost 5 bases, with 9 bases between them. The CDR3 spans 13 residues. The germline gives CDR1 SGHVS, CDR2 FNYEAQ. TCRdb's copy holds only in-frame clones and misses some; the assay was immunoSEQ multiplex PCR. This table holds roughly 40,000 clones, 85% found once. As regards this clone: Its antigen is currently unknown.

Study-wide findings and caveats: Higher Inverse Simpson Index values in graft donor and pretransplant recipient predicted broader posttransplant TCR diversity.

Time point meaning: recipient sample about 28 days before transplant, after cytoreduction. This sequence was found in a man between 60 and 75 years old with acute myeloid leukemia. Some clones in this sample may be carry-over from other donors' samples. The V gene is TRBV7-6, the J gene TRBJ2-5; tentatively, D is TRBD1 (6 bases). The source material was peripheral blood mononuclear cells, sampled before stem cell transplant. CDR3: CASSLTGLETQYF. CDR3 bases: TGTGCCAGCAGCTTAACAGGGTTGGAGACCCAGTACTTC.